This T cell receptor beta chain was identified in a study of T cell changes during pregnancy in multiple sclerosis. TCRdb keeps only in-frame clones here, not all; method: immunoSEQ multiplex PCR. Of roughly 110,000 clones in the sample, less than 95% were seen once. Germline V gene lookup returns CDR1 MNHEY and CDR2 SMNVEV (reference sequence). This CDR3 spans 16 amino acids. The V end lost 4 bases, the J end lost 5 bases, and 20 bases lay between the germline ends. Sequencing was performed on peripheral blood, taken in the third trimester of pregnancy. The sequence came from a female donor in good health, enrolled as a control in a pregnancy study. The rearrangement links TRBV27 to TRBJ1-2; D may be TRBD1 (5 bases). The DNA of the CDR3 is TGTGCCAGCAGTTCGGGGGGGGGACTTCCGACTTATGGCTACACCTTC. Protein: CASSSGGGLPTYGYTF.